The 31 T cell receptor beta chains listed next were all sequenced from one sample in a study of blood T cell repertoires in COVID-19. Here immunoSEQ multiplex PCR was the method, and the copy in TCRdb shows in-frame clones only, minus some. The top ten hold about two fifths of the sample, which has roughly 65,000 clones, about 84% seen once. Sequenced input: peripheral blood. These receptors originate from a human donor in a cohort sampled during active COVID-19.

The DNA for the CDR3 is TGTGCCACCAGCCGCGGGCAGGTGATATACACCGGGGAGCTGTTTTTT. Residues: CATSRGQVIYTGELFF. The genes are TRBV15 and TRBJ2-2, with D tentatively TRBD2 (5 bases). Germline values: CDR1 LNHNV, CDR2 YYDKDF (reference sequence). V was cut by 5 bases and J by 3 bases, with 16 bases left in between. The CDR3 is made up of 16 amino acids. The full variable domain, completed using reference TRBV15 and TRBJ2-2, is DAMVIQNPRYQVTQFGKPVTLSCSQTLNHNVMYWYQQKSSQAPKLLFHYYDKDFNNEADTPDNFQSRRPNTSFCFLDIRSPGLGDTAMYLCATSRGQVIYTGELFFGEGSRLTVL.

The DNA of the CDR3 is TGTGCCAGCAACCCGGACGGTACAGGGGTGGGAGATACGCAGTATTTT. Residues: CASNPDGTGVGDTQYF. The chain employs TRBV28 and TRBJ2-3, with 7 bases matching TRBD1. CDR1 and CDR2 from the germline V gene are MDHEN and SYDVKM. The trim removed 7 bases at V and 5 bases at J, leaving 15 bases unmatched. This CDR3 is 16 amino acids long.

The chain carries TRBV6-5 and TRBJ2-2; 7 bases map to TRBD1. CDR1 and CDR2 (germline): MNHEY, SVGAGI. V lost 6 bases, J lost 5 bases, and 6 bases stayed unmatched. This CDR3 has 14 residues. CDR3 bases: TGTGCCAGCAGCGACAGGGTTTTAACCGGGGAGCTGTTTTTT. It specifies CASSDRVLTGELFF.

The chain links TRBV28 to TRBJ1-2; the match to TRBD1 covers 8 bases. Losses at the gene ends were 5 bases for V and 3 bases for J; bases not matched to a gene: 8. Germline loops: CDR1 MDHEN, CDR2 SYDVKM. The CDR3 sequence is 15 residues long. Here the CDR3 reads CASSTPGTGHYGYTF. The CDR3 nucleotides are TGTGCCAGCAGTACACCCGGGACAGGCCACTATGGCTACACCTTC.

The chain is built from TRBV10-1 and TRBJ1-1; weak D call: TRBD1 (5 bases). Trimming removed 3 bases from V and 10 bases from J, with 12 bases in between. This CDR3 has 12 residues. Germline CDR1 WNHNN, CDR2 SYGVQD (reference sequence). The CDR3 DNA sequence: TGCGCCAGCAGTGAACCGGGGGGTCGAGCTTTCTTT. This translates into CASSEPGGRAFF.

This clone has more than one count but fewer than ten. The chain combines TRBV6-6 with TRBJ1-1; unclear D gene. In germline, CDR1 is MNHNY, CDR2 SVGAGI (reference sequence). The CDR3 covers 13 residues. V shed 2 bases and J shed 2 bases, with 6 bases lying between them. The CDR3 sequence is CASSYGQNTEAFF. In nucleotides, the CDR3 is TGTGCCAGCAGTTACGGGCAAAACACTGAAGCTTTCTTT.

This clone showed up just a few times. The V and J genes are TRBV5-5 and TRBJ2-5; maybe TRBD1 (6 bases). CDR3 length: 15 residues. Germline V gene lookup returns CDR1 SGHKS and CDR2 YYEKEE (reference sequence). V was trimmed by 4 bases and J by 5 bases, leaving 18 bases between them. CDR3 sequence: CASSRQGGRGETQYF. CDR3 coding DNA: TGTGCCAGCAGCCGACAAGGGGGAAGAGGGGAGACCCAGTACTTC.

CDR3 coding DNA: TGCAGCGTCCGGGGACAGGGTATTATCGAGCAGTACTTC. Encoded protein: CSVRGQGIIEQYF. The rearrangement uses TRBV29-1 and TRBJ2-7, with 9 bases aligning to TRBD1. V gave up 6 bases and J gave up 6 bases; unmatched junction bases: 9. The CDR3 has 13 amino acids. The germline V gene encodes CDR1 SQVTM and CDR2 ANQGSEA.

The chain links TRBV11-3 to TRBJ1-2; 7 positions match TRBD1. Trimming cost V 6 bases and J 4 bases; bases outside gene matches: 8. The CDR3 sequence is 14 residues long. Per germline, CDR1 SGHNT and CDR2 YENEEA. DNA of the CDR3: TGTGCCAGCAGTTCCCCGGGACAGAGCTATGGCTACACCTTC. Its protein is CASSSPGQSYGYTF.

The V call is TRBV7-6, the J call TRBJ2-7, with 9 bases aligning to TRBD1. The CDR3 is 13 residues long. CDR1 and CDR2 from the germline V gene are SGHVS and FNYEAQ. V was pared by 3 bases and J by 3 bases, with 0 bases of the junction left unmatched. CDR3 bases: TGTGCCAGCAGCTTGGACAGGGGCTACGAGCAGTACTTC. This translates into CASSLDRGYEQYF.

The chain is built from TRBV5-1 and TRBJ2-3; 11 bases are a match to TRBD2. V lost 2 bases, J lost 1 base, and 6 bases stayed unmatched. The CDR3 extends over 17 amino acids. Per the germline V gene, CDR1 is SGHRS and CDR2 is YFSETQ. The chain's CDR3 is CASSLRETSGGTDTQYF. CDR3 coding DNA: TGCGCCAGCAGCTTAAGAGAGACTAGCGGGGGCACAGATACGCAGTATTTT.

The chain joins TRBV4-1 to TRBJ2-7, with D possibly being TRBD1 (5 bases). CDR1 and CDR2 (germline): MGHRA, YSYEKL. This CDR3 comprises 15 residues. The V and J ends lost 0 bases and 3 bases respectively, with 12 bases between them. CDR3 sequence (DNA): TGCGCCAGCAGCCAAGATTGGGGTAGGGGCTACGAGCAGTACTTC. It translates to CASSQDWGRGYEQYF.

The rearrangement links TRBV28 to TRBJ2-1; a possible D gene is TRBD1 (6 bases). The CDR3 has 15 residues. Germline V gene data show CDR1 as MDHEN and CDR2 as SYDVKM. V was shortened by 9 bases and J by 0 bases, with 15 bases between the two germline ends. This CDR3 reads CASTPQGSSYNEQFF. CDR3 in DNA: TGTGCCAGTACGCCCCAGGGGAGCTCCTACAATGAGCAGTTCTTC.

This chain connects TRBV5-1 to TRBJ1-4; D gene uncertain. The V and J ends lost 2 bases and 3 bases respectively, with 11 bases between them. Germline lookup yields CDR1 SGHRS and CDR2 YFSETQ. The CDR3 covers 15 residues. In DNA, the CDR3 is TGCGCCAGCAGCTTCCGTCGACAACCTAATGAAAAACTGTTTTTT. Amino acid sequence: CASSFRRQPNEKLFF.

This rearrangement joins TRBV5-5 to TRBJ1-3; D unclear. Germline values: CDR1 SGHKS, CDR2 YYEKEE (reference sequence). Trimming took 4 bases from V and 4 from J, leaving 9 bases between them. The CDR3 consists of 13 residues. In DNA form, the CDR3 reads TGTGCCAGCAGCCCCGGGTTAGGAAACACCATATATTTT. Protein product: CASSPGLGNTIYF. The entire variable domain, with the rest obtained from reference TRBV5-5 and TRBJ1-3, is as follows: DAGVTQSPTHLIKTRGQQVTLRCSPISGHKSVSWYQQVLGQGPQFIFQYYEKEERGRGNFPDRFSARQFPNYSSELNVNALLLGDSALYLCASSPGLGNTIYFGEGSWLTVV.

This clone was recorded once. The V call is TRBV4-1, the J call TRBJ2-3; no firm D call. The V gene's germline CDR1 is MGHRA and CDR2 YSYEKL. The ends were cut back, 4 bases at V and 5 bases at J, with 19 bases in the middle. This CDR3 spans 16 amino acids. CDR3 nucleotides: TGCGCCAGCAGCCCCTTCGCTGGCCCTGCAGTAGATACGCAGTATTTT. It specifies CASSPFAGPAVDTQYF.

This clone occurred once. J is TRBJ2-2 and V is TRBV11-2; 8 nucleotides align to TRBD2. The length of the CDR3 is 17 residues. CDR1 SGHAT and CDR2 FQNNGV come from the germline V gene. The V and J ends lost 5 bases and 0 bases, in that order; junction bases with no gene match: 8. The CDR3 region is CASSPELAAANTGELFF. CDR3 coding DNA: TGTGCCAGCAGCCCCGAACTAGCGGCCGCGAACACCGGGGAGCTGTTTTTT.

This chain links TRBV4-2 with TRBJ2-5, with 12 positions matching TRBD2. V dropped 2 bases and J dropped 2; count of bases not matched to a gene: 3. The CDR3 covers 16 residues. The V gene's germline CDR1 is LGHNA and CDR2 YNFKEQ. CDR3 sequence (DNA): TGTGCCAGCAGCCAAAGGACTAGCGGGGTACAAGAGACCCAGTACTTC. Its translation: CASSQRTSGVQETQYF.

The chain couples TRBV19 to TRBJ2-7; 8 bases line up with TRBD2. CDR1 is LNHDA and CDR2 is SQIVND in the germline V gene (reference sequence). The CDR3 spans 15 residues. The V and J ends lost 0 bases and 3 bases, in that order; junction bases with no gene match: 4. The CDR3 reads CASSIEAGAIYEQYF. The CDR3 DNA sequence: TGTGCCAGTAGTATAGAAGCGGGGGCTATCTACGAGCAGTACTTC.

The chain is built from TRBV2 and TRBJ2-7; 10 bases match TRBD2. CDR1 is SNHLY and CDR2 is FYNNEI in the germline V gene. After removal of 6 bases from V and 3 bases from J, the junction contained 8 bases not matched to a gene. The length of the CDR3 is 15 residues. The CDR3 nucleotides are TGTGCCAGCAGCCCGCAGCGGGGGGGTTACTACGAGCAGTACTTC. As protein: CASSPQRGGYYEQYF.

A single count supports this clone. This chain connects TRBV6-2 or TRBV6-3 to TRBJ2-3, with 10 bases that match TRBD2. V was pared by 0 bases and J by 6 bases, with 9 bases of the junction left unmatched. CDR1 MNHEY and CDR2 SVGEGT come from the germline V gene. This CDR3 comprises 17 residues. The CDR3 DNA sequence: TGTGCCAGCAGTTACTCCACCCAGCGGGGGGGACGTGATACGCAGTATTTT. Its translation is CASSYSTQRGGRDTQYF.

This clone was counted a few times. This chain joins TRBV27 and TRBJ1-5, with 8 bases lining up with TRBD1. CDR3 length equals 17 residues. Germline loops: CDR1 MNHEY, CDR2 SMNVEV (reference sequence). V lost 5 bases to trimming and J lost 0 bases; unmatched junction nucleotides: 9. CDR3 coding DNA: TGTGCCAGCAGTAGATCCGGGACAGGTATTAGCAATCAGCCCCAGCATTTT. Protein: CASSRSGTGISNQPQHF.

The rearrangement uses TRBV12-3 or TRBV12-4 and TRBJ1-2; a weak D match, TRBD1 (6 bases). The CDR3 runs to 13 residues. Trimming pared 3 bases from V and 7 bases from J, leaving 12 bases between. The DNA of the CDR3 is TGTGCCAGCAGTTTCGGGGGGCATCTTGGCTACACCTTC. Its protein product is CASSFGGHLGYTF.

This clone has a single count. The rearrangement links TRBV30 to TRBJ2-5; TRBD2 matches at 7 bases. CDR3 size: 14 residues. V was pared by 0 bases and J by 1 base, with 2 bases of the junction left unmatched. CDR1 and CDR2 from the germline V gene are GTSNPN and SVGIG (reference sequence). CDR3 DNA: TGTGCCTGGAGTGTGCAGCGGGGCCAAGAGACCCAGTACTTC. It specifies CAWSVQRGQETQYF.

In its sample, this clone was seen once. This chain joins TRBV28 and TRBJ2-2; TRBD1 aligns across 9 bases. The CDR3 is made up of 14 amino acids. Per germline, CDR1 MDHEN and CDR2 SYDVKM. Unmatched junction bases numbered 4, after V lost 8 bases and J lost 3 bases. The CDR3 protein is CASLRDRDTGELFF. The CDR3 DNA reads TGTGCCAGCCTCCGGGACAGGGACACCGGGGAGCTGTTTTTT.

The V gene is TRBV19, the J gene TRBJ1-5; weak D call: TRBD1 (6 bases). The V gene's germline CDR1 is LNHDA and CDR2 SQIVND (reference sequence). The V gene lost 6 bases and the J gene lost 1 base, with 13 bases spanning the gap. This CDR3 contains 15 residues. DNA of the CDR3: TGTGCCAGTAGCGGACAGTCCCTAAGCAATCAGCCCCAGCATTTT. It encodes CASSGQSLSNQPQHF.

This clone was picked up a small number of times. The V and J genes are TRBV4-3 and TRBJ2-7; 10 bases fit TRBD2. Germline V CDR1 and CDR2: LGHNA, YSLEER. Trimming cost V 1 base and J 4 bases; bases outside gene matches: 7. This CDR3 has 16 residues. The CDR3 spells CASSQGTAGGRYEQYF. In nucleotides, the CDR3 is TGCGCCAGCAGCCAAGGGACAGCGGGGGGGCGATACGAGCAGTACTTC.

The chain is built from TRBV6-5 and TRBJ1-3; D is unclear. V shed 7 bases and J shed 0 bases, with 10 bases lying between them. The CDR3 contains 14 residues. CDR1 is MNHEY and CDR2 is SVGAGI in the germline V gene. As DNA, the CDR3 is TGTGCCAGCACCGTGCGGGTCTCTGGAAACACCATATATTTT. Translating it yields CASTVRVSGNTIYF.

The chain employs TRBV3-1 (or the pseudogene TRBV3-2) and TRBJ2-1; TRBD2 might be the D (6 bases). The germline V and J ends were trimmed by 3 bases and 3 bases, with 12 bases remaining between them. CDR1 is LGHDT, CDR2 YNNKEL, per germline (reference sequence). The CDR3 consists of 15 residues. In DNA, the CDR3 is TGTGCCAGCAGCCACGGAGGGGATTTCTACAATGAGCAGTTCTTC. Amino acids: CASSHGGDFYNEQFF.

The rearrangement uses TRBV2 and TRBJ1-1; 8 bases agree with TRBD1. CDR3 length: 17 amino acids. J gave up 3 bases and V 4 bases, and 13 bases lay outside the gene matches. The germline CDR1 and CDR2 sequences are SNHLY and FYNNEI. The CDR3 protein is CASSGHWTGRMDTEAFF. In DNA form, the CDR3 reads TGTGCCAGCAGTGGACACTGGACAGGGCGTATGGACACTGAAGCTTTCTTT.

The chain uses TRBV28 and TRBJ2-3; 8 bases agree with TRBD1. The CDR3 is 15 residues long. CDR1 MDHEN and CDR2 SYDVKM come from the germline V gene. J was trimmed by 4 bases and V by 7 bases; bases with no gene match: 10. The CDR3 sequence: CASTPDRVFADTQYF. CDR3 DNA: TGTGCCAGCACCCCGGACAGGGTCTTCGCAGATACGCAGTATTTT.